This T cell receptor (beta chain) is from a study of T-cell reconstitution after alpha-beta-depleted transplantation in children. In its sample, this clonotype was seen many times. The TCRbeta library was prepared with unique molecular identifiers. TCRdb reanalysed the PCR reads using MiXCR and keeps one entry per CDR3 protein. This table holds 330,000 or so distinct CDR3 sequences, approximately 10% found once. This CDR3 is built from 13 residues. The ends were cut back, 0 bases at V and 0 bases at J, with 3 bases in the middle. Germline CDR1 SGHRS, CDR2 YFSETQ. This chain links TRBV5-1 with TRBJ1-1; D remains unclear. Sequences were derived from PBMCs from the stem cell graft donor, sampled from the stem cell graft. This clonotype was obtained from a human donor who donated a stem cell graft to a child with acute lymphoblastic leukemia. The CDR3 sequence: CASSLELNTEAFF. CDR3 DNA sequence: TGCGCCAGCAGCTTGGAACTGAACACTGAAGCTTTCTTT.